Sequencing of this TCR beta chain was carried out in a study of blood T cells in healthy people across ages. Aged roughly 6 to 90, donors were systemically healthy Caucasians from Russia. Study-level points and caveats: Correlation between TCR beta diversity and naive T cell percentage was strong.

PCR was performed a second time for about 7 to 11 cycles using a sample-barcoded 5' primer and a J-beta primer mix. Each cDNA was tagged by a template-switch adaptor containing 12 random nucleotides. In TCRdb, the 5' RACE reads were re-called with MiXCR into one record per CDR3 protein. The table shows around 1,000,000 distinct CDR3 sequences, with roughly a quarter occurring only once. As for this clonotype: Its antigen is not known.

The data were also submitted as part of a second study, on T cells of mothers and their children.

The TCR originated in a girl aged 2-10 years in good health. Sequencing used blood.

The CDR3 is CASSEAERGTGLTFF. CDR3 DNA sequence: TGTGCCAGCAGTGAAGCAGAGAGAGGGACAGGGCTGACTTTCTTT. The chain employs TRBV2 and TRBJ1-1; 9 positions agree with TRBD1. This CDR3 spans 15 amino acids. Germline V gene data show CDR1 as SNHLY and CDR2 as FYNNEI. Trimming removed 0 bases from V and 12 bases from J; junction bases left unmatched: 11.